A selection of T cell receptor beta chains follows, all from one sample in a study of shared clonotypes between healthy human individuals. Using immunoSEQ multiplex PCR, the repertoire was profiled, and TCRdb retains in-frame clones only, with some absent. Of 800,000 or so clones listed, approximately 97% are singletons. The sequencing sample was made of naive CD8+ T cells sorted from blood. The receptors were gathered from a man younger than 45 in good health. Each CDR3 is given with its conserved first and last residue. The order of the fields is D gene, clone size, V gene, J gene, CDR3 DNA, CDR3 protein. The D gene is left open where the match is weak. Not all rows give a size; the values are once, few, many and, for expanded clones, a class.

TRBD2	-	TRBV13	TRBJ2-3	TGTGCCAGCAGCTTAGGCGGACGCGGGGGAGATACGCAGTATTTT	CASSLGGRGGDTQYF
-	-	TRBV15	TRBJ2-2	TGTGCCACCAGCAGAGATATTGGGGTGGAGCTGTTTTTT	CATSRDIGVELFF
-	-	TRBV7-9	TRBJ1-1	TGTGCCAGCAGCCCACGGGCGGTGAACACTGAAGCTTTCTTT	CASSPRAVNTEAFF
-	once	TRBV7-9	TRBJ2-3	TGTGCCAGCAGCTCACTCCCAGATACGCAGTATTTT	CASSSLPDTQYF
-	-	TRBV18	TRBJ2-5	TGTGCCAGCTCAGGGGCAGTCCAAGAGACCCAGTACTTC	CASSGAVQETQYF
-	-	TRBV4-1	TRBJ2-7	TGCGCCAGCAGCCATCACGGACAGATCTACGAGCAGTACTTC	CASSHHGQIYEQYF
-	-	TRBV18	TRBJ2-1	TGTGCCAGCTCACCTGACAGAACCCTTTACAATGAGCAGTTCTTC	CASSPDRTLYNEQFF
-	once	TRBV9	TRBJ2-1	TGTGCCAGCAGCGGTCGACAGACCTACAATGAGCAGTTCTTC	CASSGRQTYNEQFF
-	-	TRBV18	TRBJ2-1	TGTGCCAGCTCACCCCGCGGCGGGTCTTACTACAATGAGCAGTTCTTC	CASSPRGGSYYNEQFF
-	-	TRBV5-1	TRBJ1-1	TGCGCCAGCAGCTTCGCACAAGGGGGAACTGAAGCTTTCTTT	CASSFAQGGTEAFF
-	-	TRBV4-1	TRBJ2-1	TGCGCCAGCAGCCAAGATCGGGCGGACTACAATGAGCAGTTCTTC	CASSQDRADYNEQFF
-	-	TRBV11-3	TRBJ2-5	TGTGCCAGCAGCTTAGTGATTTCGGAGACCCAGTACTTC	CASSLVISETQYF
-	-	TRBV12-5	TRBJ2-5	TGTGCTAGTGGACCTGGACAGTACCAAGAGACCCAGTACTTC	CASGPGQYQETQYF
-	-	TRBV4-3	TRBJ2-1	TGCGCCAGCAGCCAAGAATCGACTAGTTTATGGGACAATGAGCAGTTCTTC	CASSQESTSLWDNEQFF
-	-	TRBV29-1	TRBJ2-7	TGCAGCGTTGAACACACTAGCTCCGGCGAGCAGTACTTC	CSVEHTSSGEQYF
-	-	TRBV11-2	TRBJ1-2	TGTGCCAGCACCCCCTACAGTCCTATCGTCCTGTCTAACTATGGCTACACCTTC	CASTPYSPIVLSNYGYTF
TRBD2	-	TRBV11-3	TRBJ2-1	TGTGCCAGCAGCCAAGGCGGCGGGAGGGGGGCGAGCTCCTACAATGAGCAGTTCTTC	CASSQGGGRGASSYNEQFF
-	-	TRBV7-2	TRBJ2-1	TGTGCCAGCAGCCTCCCAGGCGGAACTAGCCAACCATACAATGAGCAGTTCTTC	CASSLPGGTSQPYNEQFF
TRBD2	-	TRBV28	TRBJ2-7	TGTGCCAGCAGTTCCATGCGGCTAGCGGGCTACGAGCAGTACTTC	CASSSMRLAGYEQYF
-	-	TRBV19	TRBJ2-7	TGTGCCAGTAGCCCGGGTTGGGGCGGCTCCTACGAGCAGTACTTC	CASSPGWGGSYEQYF
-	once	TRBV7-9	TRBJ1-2	TGTGCCAGCAGCCTCCAGGGGAACGGCTACACCTTC	CASSLQGNGYTF
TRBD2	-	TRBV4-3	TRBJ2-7	TGCGCCAGCAGCCAGGTACTAGCGGACTCCTACGAGCAGTACTTC	CASSQVLADSYEQYF
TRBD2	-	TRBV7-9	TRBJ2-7	TGTGCCAGCAGCTTAACGGTAGCGGGACAAGGGGCCTACGAGCAGTACTTC	CASSLTVAGQGAYEQYF
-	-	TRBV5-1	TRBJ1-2	TGCGCCAGCAGCTTGAAGCCGGAATACAACTATGGCTACACCTTC	CASSLKPEYNYGYTF
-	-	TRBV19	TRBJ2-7	TGTGCCAGTAGTATGGGGATTTGGTACGAGCAGTACTTC	CASSMGIWYEQYF
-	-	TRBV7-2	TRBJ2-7	TGTGCCAGCAGCTTAATTATCGGGAACTCCTACGAGCAGTACTTC	CASSLIIGNSYEQYF
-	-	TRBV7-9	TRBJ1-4	TGTGCCAGCAGCCCCGGCTGGCAGCGTAATGAAAAACTGTTTTTT	CASSPGWQRNEKLFF
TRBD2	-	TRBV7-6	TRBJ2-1	TGTGCCAGCAGCTTGGGACTAGCGGGAGCTAAGGGGAGCTCCTACAATGAGCAGTTCTTC	CASSLGLAGAKGSSYNEQFF
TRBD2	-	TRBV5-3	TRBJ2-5	TGTGCCCGTGCGGGGAGGGCCAAAGAGACCCAGTACTTC	CARAGRAKETQYF
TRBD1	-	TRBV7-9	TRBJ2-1	TGTGCCAGCAGCTTAGTACAGGGGGTATACAATGAGCAGTTCTTC	CASSLVQGVYNEQFF
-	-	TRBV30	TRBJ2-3	TGTGCCTGGAGTGTCCCAGAGCAGGGCGGGAAGCTCCATACGCAGTATTTT	CAWSVPEQGGKLHTQYF
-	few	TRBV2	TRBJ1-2	TGTGCCAGCAGGGGTGACTACTATGGCTACACCTTC	CASRGDYYGYTF